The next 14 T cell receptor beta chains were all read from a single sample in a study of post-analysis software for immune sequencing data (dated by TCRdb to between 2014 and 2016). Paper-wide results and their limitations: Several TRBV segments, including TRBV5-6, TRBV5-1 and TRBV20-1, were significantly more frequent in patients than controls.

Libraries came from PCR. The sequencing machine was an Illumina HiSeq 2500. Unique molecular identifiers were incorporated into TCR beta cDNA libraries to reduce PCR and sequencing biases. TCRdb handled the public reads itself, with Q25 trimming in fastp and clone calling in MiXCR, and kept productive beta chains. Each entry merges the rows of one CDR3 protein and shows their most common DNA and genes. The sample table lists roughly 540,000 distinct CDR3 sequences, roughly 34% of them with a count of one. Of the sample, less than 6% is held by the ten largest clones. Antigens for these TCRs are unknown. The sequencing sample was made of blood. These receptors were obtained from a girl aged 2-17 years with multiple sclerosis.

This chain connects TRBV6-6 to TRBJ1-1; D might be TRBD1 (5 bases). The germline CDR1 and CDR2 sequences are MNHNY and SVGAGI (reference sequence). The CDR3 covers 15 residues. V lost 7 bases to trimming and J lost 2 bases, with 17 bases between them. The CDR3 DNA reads TGTGCCAGCACCTACGGGCCGGGGGGTAACACTGAAGCTTTCTTT. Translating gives CASTYGPGGNTEAFF.

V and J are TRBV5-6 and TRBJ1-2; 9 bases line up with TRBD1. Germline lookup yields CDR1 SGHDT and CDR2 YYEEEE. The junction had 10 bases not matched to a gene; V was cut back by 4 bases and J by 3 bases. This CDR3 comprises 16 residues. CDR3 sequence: CASSPDRGGFDYGYTF. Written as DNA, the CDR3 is TGTGCCAGCAGCCCGGACAGGGGAGGGTTTGACTATGGCTACACCTTC.

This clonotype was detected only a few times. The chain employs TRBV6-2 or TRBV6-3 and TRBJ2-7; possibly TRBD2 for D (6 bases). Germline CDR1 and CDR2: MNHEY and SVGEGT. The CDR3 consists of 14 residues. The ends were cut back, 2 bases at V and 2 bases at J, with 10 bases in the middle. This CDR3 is CASSYGDSTYEQYF. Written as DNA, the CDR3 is TGTGCCAGCAGTTACGGGGACTCAACCTACGAGCAGTACTTC.

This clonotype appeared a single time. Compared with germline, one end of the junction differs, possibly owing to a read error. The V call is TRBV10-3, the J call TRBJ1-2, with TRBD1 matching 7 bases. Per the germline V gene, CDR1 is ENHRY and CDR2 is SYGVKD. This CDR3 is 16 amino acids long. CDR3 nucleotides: TGTGCCATCAGGAAAACGGACAGGAGGACTAACTGTGGCTACACCTTC. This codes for CAIRKTDRRTNCGYTF.

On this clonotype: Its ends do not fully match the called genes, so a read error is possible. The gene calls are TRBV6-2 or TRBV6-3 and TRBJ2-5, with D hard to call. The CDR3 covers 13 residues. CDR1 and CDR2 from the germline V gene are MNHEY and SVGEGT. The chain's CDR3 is CANSYVIQETQYF. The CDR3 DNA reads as TGTGCCAACAGTTACGTTATCCAAGAGACCCAGTACTTC.

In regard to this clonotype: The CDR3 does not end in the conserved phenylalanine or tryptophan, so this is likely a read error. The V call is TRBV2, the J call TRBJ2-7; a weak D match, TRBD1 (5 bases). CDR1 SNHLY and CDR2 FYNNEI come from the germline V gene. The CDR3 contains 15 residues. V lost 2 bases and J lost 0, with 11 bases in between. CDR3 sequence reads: CASSESGADSYEQYC. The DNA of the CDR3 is TGTGCCAGCAGTGAATCTGGGGCGGACTCCTACGAGCAGTACTGC.

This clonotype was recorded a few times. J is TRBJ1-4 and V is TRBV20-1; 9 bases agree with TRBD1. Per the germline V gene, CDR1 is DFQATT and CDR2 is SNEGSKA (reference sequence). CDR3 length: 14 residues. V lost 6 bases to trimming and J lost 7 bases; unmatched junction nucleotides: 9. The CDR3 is CSAKTGTGTEKLFF. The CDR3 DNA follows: TGCAGTGCAAAAACCGGGACAGGGACTGAAAAACTGTTTTTT.

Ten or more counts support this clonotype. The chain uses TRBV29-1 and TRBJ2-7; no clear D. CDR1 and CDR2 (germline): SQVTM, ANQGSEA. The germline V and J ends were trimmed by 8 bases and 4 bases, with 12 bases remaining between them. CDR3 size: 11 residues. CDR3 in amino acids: CSPDGRYEQYF. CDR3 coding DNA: TGCAGCCCCGACGGGCGGTACGAGCAGTACTTC.

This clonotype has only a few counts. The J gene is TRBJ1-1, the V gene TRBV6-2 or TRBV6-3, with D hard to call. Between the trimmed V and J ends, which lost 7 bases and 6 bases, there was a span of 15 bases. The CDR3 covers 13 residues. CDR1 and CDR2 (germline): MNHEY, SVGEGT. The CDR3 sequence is CASKELGFPEAFF. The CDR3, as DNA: TGTGCCAGCAAAGAACTTGGTTTTCCTGAAGCTTTCTTT.

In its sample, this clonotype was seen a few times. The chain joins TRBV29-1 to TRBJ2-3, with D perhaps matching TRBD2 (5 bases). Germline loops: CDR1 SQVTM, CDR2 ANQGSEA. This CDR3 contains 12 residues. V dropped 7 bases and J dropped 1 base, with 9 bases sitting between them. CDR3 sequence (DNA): TGCAGCGGGGGAGTTCGCACAGATACGCAGTATTTT. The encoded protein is CSGGVRTDTQYF.

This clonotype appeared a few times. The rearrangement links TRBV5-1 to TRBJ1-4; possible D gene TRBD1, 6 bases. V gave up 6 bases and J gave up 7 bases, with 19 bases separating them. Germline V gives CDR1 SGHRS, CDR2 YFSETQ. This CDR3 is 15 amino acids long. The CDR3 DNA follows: TGCGCCAGCACCCGCTTACAGGGATCCGGTGAAAAACTGTTTTTT. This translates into CASTRLQGSGEKLFF.

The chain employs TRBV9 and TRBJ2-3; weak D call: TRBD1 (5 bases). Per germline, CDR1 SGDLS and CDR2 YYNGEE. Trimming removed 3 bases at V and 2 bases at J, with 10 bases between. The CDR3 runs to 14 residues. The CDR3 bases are TGTGCCAGCAGCGGTCCAGGGATCACAGATACGCAGTATTTT. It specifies CASSGPGITDTQYF.

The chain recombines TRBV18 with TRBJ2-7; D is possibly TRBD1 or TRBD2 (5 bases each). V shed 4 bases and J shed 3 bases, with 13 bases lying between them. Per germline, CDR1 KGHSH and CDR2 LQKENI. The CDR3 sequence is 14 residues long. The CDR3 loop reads CASSRGPRFYEQYF. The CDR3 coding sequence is TGTGCCAGCTCACGGGGACCCCGCTTCTACGAGCAGTACTTC.

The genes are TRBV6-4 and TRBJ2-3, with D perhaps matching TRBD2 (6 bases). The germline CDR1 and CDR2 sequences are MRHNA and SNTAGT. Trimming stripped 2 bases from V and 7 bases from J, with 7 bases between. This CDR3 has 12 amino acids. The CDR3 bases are TGTGCCAGCAGTGACGCGGGATATACGCAGTATTTT. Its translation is CASSDAGYTQYF.